A selection of T cell receptor beta chains follows, all from one sample in a study of blood T cell repertoires in COVID-19. Sequencing was performed with immunoSEQ multiplex PCR; in TCRdb, only in-frame clones are kept and a portion is missing. Here the sample spans under 200,000 clones, 88% being singletons. What was sequenced was peripheral blood. The receptors come from a man aged 60 to 69 with acute or convalescent COVID-19. Both conserved end residues are part of each CDR3. The D gene is left open where the match is weak. Expanded clones are given a class, and other clones once, few, many or no size at all.

d_call: .; clone_size: once; v_call: TRBV3-1/TRBV3-2; j_call: TRBJ1-5; cdr3_length: 14; cdr3_nt: TGTGCCAGCAGCCAAGGTCACGCCGGTCAGCCCCAGCATTTT; cdr3_aa: CASSQGHAGQPQHF
d_call: .; clone_size: .; v_call: TRBV4-2; j_call: TRBJ1-1; cdr3_length: 16; cdr3_nt: TGTGCCAGCAGCCAAGGACCGGGGACATCGAACACTGAAGCTTTCTTT; cdr3_aa: CASSQGPGTSNTEAFF
d_call: TRBD1; clone_size: .; v_call: TRBV5-1; j_call: TRBJ2-1; cdr3_length: 14; cdr3_nt: TGCGCCAGCAGCTTGTCACAGGGGGCCGATGAGCAGTTCTTC; cdr3_aa: CASSLSQGADEQFF
d_call: TRBD1; clone_size: .; v_call: TRBV11-3; j_call: TRBJ1-2; cdr3_length: 12; cdr3_nt: TGTGCCAGCAGCTTTGGGGACAGGGATCTCACCTTC; cdr3_aa: CASSFGDRDLTF
d_call: TRBD2; clone_size: .; v_call: TRBV15; j_call: TRBJ2-3; cdr3_length: 15; cdr3_nt: TGTGCCACCAGCAGAGCCCGTAGCGGGCCAGATACGCAGTATTTT; cdr3_aa: CATSRARSGPDTQYF
d_call: TRBD1; clone_size: once; v_call: TRBV19; j_call: TRBJ1-2; cdr3_length: 16; cdr3_nt: TGTGCCAGTAGTATTCCCGGACAGGGAGCAGGCTATGGCTACACCTTC; cdr3_aa: CASSIPGQGAGYGYTF
d_call: TRBD1; clone_size: .; v_call: TRBV27; j_call: TRBJ1-1; cdr3_length: 14; cdr3_nt: TGTGCCAGCAGAGGAAGGCAGGGGGGCACTGAAGCTTTCTTT; cdr3_aa: CASRGRQGGTEAFF
d_call: TRBD1; clone_size: .; v_call: TRBV5-1; j_call: TRBJ2-3; cdr3_length: 15; cdr3_nt: TGCGCCAGCAGTCCCGCAGGGGGCCCCACAGATACGCAGTATTTT; cdr3_aa: CASSPAGGPTDTQYF
d_call: .; clone_size: .; v_call: TRBV7-3; j_call: TRBJ1-4; cdr3_length: 13; cdr3_nt: TGTGCCAGCAGCTTAATCAACGGTGAAAAACTGTTTTTT; cdr3_aa: CASSLINGEKLFF
d_call: TRBD2; clone_size: once; v_call: TRBV29-1; j_call: TRBJ2-3; cdr3_length: 15; cdr3_nt: TGCAGCGTTGAAAGCGGGAGGGCCGGAGCAGATACGCAGTATTTT; cdr3_aa: CSVESGRAGADTQYF
d_call: .; clone_size: .; v_call: TRBV30; j_call: TRBJ1-3; cdr3_length: 14; cdr3_nt: TGTGCCTGGAGTCCCCAGGGTTCTGGAAACACCATATATTTT; cdr3_aa: CAWSPQGSGNTIYF
d_call: .; clone_size: .; v_call: TRBV2; j_call: TRBJ1-2; cdr3_length: 10; cdr3_nt: TGTGCCAGCAGGGCCTATGGCTACACCTTC; cdr3_aa: CASRAYGYTF
d_call: .; clone_size: .; v_call: TRBV19; j_call: TRBJ2-3; cdr3_length: 15; cdr3_nt: TGTGCCAGTAGTATAGATCGGGATCTCGCGGATACGCAGTATTTT; cdr3_aa: CASSIDRDLADTQYF
d_call: TRBD2; clone_size: .; v_call: TRBV6-2/TRBV6-3; j_call: TRBJ2-3; cdr3_length: 16; cdr3_nt: TGTGCCAGCAGCGAAGGACTAGCGGGAGCATATGATACGCAGTATTTT; cdr3_aa: CASSEGLAGAYDTQYF
d_call: .; clone_size: .; v_call: TRBV25-1; j_call: TRBJ1-2; cdr3_length: 14; cdr3_nt: TGTGCCAGCAGTGAATTAACAGGGAACTATGGCTACACCTTC; cdr3_aa: CASSELTGNYGYTF
d_call: TRBD1; clone_size: .; v_call: TRBV6-4; j_call: TRBJ2-2; cdr3_length: 15; cdr3_nt: TGTGCCAGCAAAGTAGACAGGGATGAGTCCGGGGAGCTGTTTTTT; cdr3_aa: CASKVDRDESGELFF